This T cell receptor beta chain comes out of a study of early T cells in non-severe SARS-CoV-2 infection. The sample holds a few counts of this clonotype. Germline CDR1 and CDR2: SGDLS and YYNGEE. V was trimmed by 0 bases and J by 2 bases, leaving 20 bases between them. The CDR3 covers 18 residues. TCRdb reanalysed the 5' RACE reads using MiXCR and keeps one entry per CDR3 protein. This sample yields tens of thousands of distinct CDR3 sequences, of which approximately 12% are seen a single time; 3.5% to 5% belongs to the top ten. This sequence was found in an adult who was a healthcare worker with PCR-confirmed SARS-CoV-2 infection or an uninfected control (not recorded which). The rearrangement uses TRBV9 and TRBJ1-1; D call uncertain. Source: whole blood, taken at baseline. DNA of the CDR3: TGTGCCAGCAGCGTAGGGTCGCGAGATATATGGGGTAACACTGAAGCTTTCTTT. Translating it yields CASSVGSRDIWGNTEAFF. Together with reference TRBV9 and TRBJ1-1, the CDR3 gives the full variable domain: DSGVTQTPKHLITATGQRVTLRCSPRSGDLSVYWYQQSLDQGLQFLIQYYNGEERAKGNILERFSAQQFPDLHSELNLSSLELGDSALYFCASSVGSRDIWGNTEAFFGQGTRLTVV.